These 30 T cell receptor beta chains were all obtained from the same sample, sequenced in a study of T cell responses to AZD1222 COVID-19 vaccine. This table comes from immunoSEQ multiplex PCR, and its TCRdb copy is limited to in-frame clones, with some not included. The sample has about 110,000 clones, 75% to 90% seen once. Sequencing was performed on peripheral blood, taken on day 0 of AZD1222 vaccination. These receptors were taken from an adult in good health.

This clone was detected only once. The V gene is TRBV5-1, the J gene TRBJ2-4, with 9 bases that match TRBD1. V lost 4 bases and J lost 7; bases outside the gene matches: 6. The germline V gene encodes CDR1 SGHRS and CDR2 YFSETQ. CDR3 length: 14 residues. The chain's CDR3 is CASSRPGTGNIQYF. CDR3 bases: TGCGCCAGCAGCCGTCCCGGGACAGGGAACATTCAGTACTTC.

The chain recombines TRBV28 with TRBJ1-6; D is unresolved. The V and J ends lost 6 bases and 8 bases respectively, with 14 bases between them. Per germline, CDR1 MDHEN and CDR2 SYDVKM. The CDR3 extends over 14 amino acids. CDR3 nucleotide sequence: TGTGCCAGCAGCTTGACGGGTTCTGATTCACCCCTCCACTTT. It is translated as CASSLTGSDSPLHF.

The V and J genes are TRBV5-1 and TRBJ2-2; D is perhaps TRBD1 (6 bases). CDR1 and CDR2 (germline): SGHRS, YFSETQ. Trimming removed 0 bases from V and 4 bases from J, with 10 bases in between. This CDR3 has 15 amino acids. Written as DNA, the CDR3 is TGCGCCAGCAGCTTGGAGGGCAGGGGCACCGGGGAGCTGTTTTTT. This sequence encodes CASSLEGRGTGELFF.

This chain joins TRBV12-3 or TRBV12-4 and TRBJ2-4; TRBD2 aligns across 9 bases. Trimming at V came to 6 bases and at J to 6 bases, leaving 3 bases not matched to a gene. This CDR3 comprises 13 residues. CDR3: CASRAGGGNIQYF. The CDR3, as DNA: TGTGCCAGCAGGGCGGGAGGGGGAAACATTCAGTACTTC.

J is TRBJ1-2 and V is TRBV6-2 or TRBV6-3; 8 bases align to TRBD1. After removal of 3 bases from V and 6 bases from J, the junction contained 9 bases not matched to a gene. This CDR3 has 15 residues. Germline CDR1 MNHEY, CDR2 SVGEGT. CDR3 amino acids: CASSYSLRQGNGYTF. The CDR3 region has the DNA TGTGCCAGCAGTTATTCCCTCCGACAGGGGAATGGCTACACCTTC.

V and J are TRBV5-7 and TRBJ2-3; 14 bases map to TRBD2. TRBV5-7 is annotated as an ORF whose role is uncertain. The CDR3 is 16 amino acids. V gave up 2 bases and J gave up 7 bases; unmatched junction bases: 6. The CDR3 spells CASSFGLAGGRNTQYF. The CDR3 DNA reads as TGTGCCAGCAGCTTCGGACTAGCGGGAGGCCGGAATACGCAGTATTTT.

The chain links TRBV28 to TRBJ1-1; 7 bases are shared with TRBD1. Trimming removed 4 bases from V and 4 bases from J; junction bases left unmatched: 9. CDR1 and CDR2 (germline): MDHEN, SYDVKM. The CDR3 runs to 15 residues. The CDR3 sequence: CASSYIDREGTEAFF. The DNA for the CDR3 is TGTGCCAGCAGTTATATAGACAGGGAGGGCACTGAAGCTTTCTTT.

In this sample, this clone turned up once. Written as DNA, the CDR3 is TGTGCCAGCTCACCACGACCTCCAGGGTCAGATACGCAGTATTTT. Translating gives CASSPRPPGSDTQYF. The V call is TRBV18, the J call TRBJ2-3; the D gene is possibly TRBD1 (5 bases). Germline lookup yields CDR1 KGHSH and CDR2 LQKENI. This CDR3 is built from 15 residues. V lost 1 base to trimming and J lost 4 bases, with 12 bases between them.

This clone was seen a few times. The chain carries TRBV12-3 or TRBV12-4 and TRBJ2-7; D perhaps matches TRBD2 (6 bases). The CDR3 loop spans 13 amino acids. V was shortened by 8 bases and J by 3 bases, with 14 bases between the two germline ends. CDR3 coding DNA: TGTGCCAGCGGGGCGGGGATAAACTACGAGCAGTACTTC. Residues: CASGAGINYEQYF.

This chain connects TRBV14 to TRBJ1-6; 8 bases are a match to TRBD1. CDR1 is SGHDN, CDR2 FVKESK, per germline. Trimming took 1 base from V and 6 from J; bases not matched to a gene: 2. The CDR3 loop spans 15 amino acids. The CDR3 spells CASSQVQGVNSPLHF. The CDR3 DNA reads TGTGCCAGCAGCCAAGTACAGGGGGTTAATTCACCCCTCCACTTT.

This clone appeared once. V gene TRBV7-9 combines with J gene TRBJ2-5; D is perhaps TRBD1 (6 bases). V dropped 4 bases and J dropped 4 bases, with 16 bases sitting between them. This CDR3 is 15 amino acids long. The germline gives CDR1 SEHNR, CDR2 FQNEAQ (reference sequence). The CDR3 here is CASSSLPGVRETQYF. The CDR3 DNA is TGTGCCAGCAGCTCGCTTCCAGGGGTTCGAGAGACCCAGTACTTC.

This sequence joins TRBV28 and TRBJ2-2; TRBD2 agrees at 7 bases. J lost 6 bases, V lost 7 bases, and 11 bases had no gene match. The CDR3 is 15 residues long. Germline V gives CDR1 MDHEN, CDR2 SYDVKM. CDR3 residues: CASITPGGPSGELFF. The DNA for the CDR3 is TGTGCCAGCATCACTCCGGGGGGACCATCCGGGGAGCTGTTTTTT.

The chain employs TRBV9 and TRBJ1-3; D is unresolved. Germline V gene lookup returns CDR1 SGDLS and CDR2 YYNGEE. This CDR3 has 14 amino acids. Trimming took off 0 bases at V and 0 bases at J, with 4 bases between the two ends. The CDR3 loop is CASSVDPSGNTIYF. For the CDR3, the DNA is TGTGCCAGCAGCGTAGACCCCTCTGGAAACACCATATATTTT. Full variable domain (remainder filled in from reference TRBV9 and TRBJ1-3): DSGVTQTPKHLITATGQRVTLRCSPRSGDLSVYWYQQSLDQGLQFLIQYYNGEERAKGNILERFSAQQFPDLHSELNLSSLELGDSALYFCASSVDPSGNTIYFGEGSWLTVV.

The rearrangement links TRBV4-2 to TRBJ2-2; the D gene is possibly TRBD2 (7 bases). The CDR3 runs 18 residues. V lost 6 bases, J lost 3 bases, and 23 bases lay in between. Per the germline V gene, CDR1 is LGHNA and CDR2 is YNFKEQ. The CDR3 region has the DNA TGTGCCAGCAGGCCGGGGGGCCTACGGACTACCTACACCGGGGAGCTGTTTTTT. It translates to CASRPGGLRTTYTGELFF.

V and J are TRBV30 and TRBJ2-7; TRBD1 agrees at 7 bases. Per germline, CDR1 GTSNPN and CDR2 SVGIG (reference sequence). V lost 2 bases to trimming and J lost 2 bases; unmatched junction nucleotides: 12. The CDR3 runs to 16 residues. This CDR3 reads CAWSKMAGGWAYEQYF. As DNA, the CDR3 is TGTGCCTGGAGTAAAATGGCAGGGGGATGGGCCTACGAGCAGTACTTC.

This chain connects TRBV19 to TRBJ1-1; 7 bases are a match to TRBD1. The CDR3 loop spans 14 amino acids. Germline trimming cut 10 bases from V and 0 bases from J; bases unmatched to any gene: 8. From germline, CDR1 is LNHDA and CDR2 SQIVND (reference sequence). CDR3 nucleotide sequence: TGTGCCACCTCACCTAGGGGGCTGAACACTGAAGCTTTCTTT. Its protein product is CATSPRGLNTEAFF.

The chain carries TRBV29-1 and TRBJ2-3; D is undetermined. V lost 5 bases to trimming and J lost 4 bases, with 13 bases between them. The CDR3 contains 13 residues. Germline loops: CDR1 SQVTM, CDR2 ANQGSEA. CDR3 sequence: CSVSYDRPDTQYF. The CDR3 coding sequence is TGCAGCGTTTCTTACGACCGCCCAGATACGCAGTATTTT.

The CDR3: CASSLATTGGTGELFF. CDR3 nucleotides: TGCGCCAGCAGCTTGGCCACTACGGGAGGGACCGGGGAGCTGTTTTTT. This sequence joins TRBV5-1 and TRBJ2-2, with 8 bases aligning to TRBD2. Germline lookup yields CDR1 SGHRS and CDR2 YFSETQ. This CDR3 is 16 amino acids long. The trim removed 0 bases at V and 5 bases at J, leaving 6 bases unmatched.

This clone was counted only a few times. The V call is TRBV27, the J call TRBJ2-7, with 10 positions matching TRBD2. The V gene's germline CDR1 is MNHEY and CDR2 SMNVEV (reference sequence). The CDR3 runs to 15 residues. Trimming at V came to 2 bases and at J to 3 bases, leaving 4 bases not matched to a gene. This chain's CDR3 is CASSLSGGAIYEQYF. The CDR3 nucleotides read TGTGCCAGCAGTTTAAGCGGGGGGGCGATCTACGAGCAGTACTTC.

This clone was seen a single time. The CDR3 nucleotides are TGTGCCAGCAGCCAACCGGGACAGGGGATGAGGGAGCAGTACTTC. The encoded protein is CASSQPGQGMREQYF. V usage is TRBV11-2 and J usage is TRBJ2-7, with TRBD1 matching 10 bases. CDR3 size: 15 residues. Germline-derived CDR1 and CDR2 are SGHAT and FQNNGV. Trimming cost V 5 bases and J 7 bases; bases outside gene matches: 11.

The chain is built from TRBV19 and TRBJ2-1, with TRBD2 matching over 10 bases. CDR1 is LNHDA and CDR2 is SQIVND in the germline V gene (reference sequence). This CDR3 has 16 residues. V trimming: 5 bases; J trimming: 6 bases; junction bases outside the gene matches: 10. CDR3 amino acids: CASSPTLAGVANEQFF. CDR3 in DNA: TGTGCCAGTAGTCCAACCCTAGCGGGGGTGGCCAATGAGCAGTTCTTC.

This clone turned up a few times. The V gene is TRBV28, the J gene TRBJ1-4, with D hard to call. The CDR3 contains 12 residues. V was cut by 8 bases and J by 4 bases, with 8 bases left in between. Germline loops: CDR1 MDHEN, CDR2 SYDVKM. The CDR3 DNA follows: TGTGCCAGCCGTATGATTAATGAAAAACTGTTTTTT. It yields the protein CASRMINEKLFF.

This sequence joins TRBV27 and TRBJ2-7; the D gene is possibly TRBD1 (5 bases). The CDR3 is made up of 15 amino acids. V was shortened by 5 bases and J by 2 bases, with 16 bases between the two germline ends. The germline V gene encodes CDR1 MNHEY and CDR2 SMNVEV (reference sequence). The CDR3 sequence: CASSGFGAGAYEQYF. The CDR3 coding sequence is TGTGCCAGCAGTGGGTTTGGGGCAGGAGCCTACGAGCAGTACTTC.

In this sample, this clone turned up a few times. The chain joins TRBV19 to TRBJ1-6; 9 bases fit TRBD1. The trim removed 5 bases at V and 9 bases at J, leaving 5 bases unmatched. CDR1 is LNHDA, CDR2 SQIVND, per germline (reference sequence). The CDR3 contains 14 residues. The CDR3 region has the DNA TGTGCCAGTAGTCCCGGGACAGGGCGTTCACCCCTCCACTTT. It is translated as CASSPGTGRSPLHF.

J is TRBJ2-1 and V is TRBV6-4; maybe TRBD2 (6 bases). Trimming removed 6 bases at V and 7 bases at J, with 13 bases between. Looked up from germline, CDR1 is MRHNA and CDR2 is SNTAGT. CDR3 size: 13 residues. CDR3 loop: CASRAGGGNEQFF. The CDR3 region has the DNA TGTGCCAGCAGAGCCGGGGGTGGGAATGAGCAGTTCTTC.

The J gene is TRBJ2-1, the V gene TRBV4-2, with 8 bases matching TRBD2. V gave up 1 base and J gave up 4 bases; unmatched junction bases: 9. Germline CDR1 reads LGHNA; CDR2 reads YNFKEQ. The CDR3 contains 17 residues. This CDR3 reads CASSQVERGPSYNEQFF. CDR3 nucleotides: TGTGCCAGCAGCCAAGTGGAGCGGGGGCCCTCTTACAATGAGCAGTTCTTC.

The chain joins TRBV12-3 or TRBV12-4 to TRBJ1-1; D uncertain. The CDR3 is 13 amino acids. The V and J ends lost 3 bases and 6 bases respectively, with 11 bases between them. This chain's CDR3 is CASSFQRRAEAFF. The CDR3 DNA sequence: TGTGCCAGCAGTTTTCAGAGAAGGGCTGAAGCTTTCTTT.

The chain links TRBV5-4 to TRBJ1-1; D is unclear. This CDR3 is built from 19 residues. The germline V gene encodes CDR1 SGHNT and CDR2 YYREEE (reference sequence). V lost 0 bases, J lost 0 bases, and 21 bases lay in between. The CDR3 spells CASSLGVWQTLELNTEAFF. The CDR3 region has the DNA TGTGCCAGCAGCTTGGGCGTTTGGCAAACATTAGAGTTGAACACTGAAGCTTTCTTT.

The rearrangement links TRBV7-3 to TRBJ1-1; TRBD1 might be the D (5 bases). The CDR3 has 15 amino acids. Per the germline V gene, CDR1 is SGHTA and CDR2 is FQGTGA. Trimming took 3 bases from V and 5 from J, leaving 16 bases between them. The CDR3 loop reads CASSFRTGGRTEAFF. The DNA of the CDR3 is TGTGCCAGCAGCTTCCGAACAGGTGGGAGAACTGAAGCTTTCTTT. Drawing the rest from reference TRBV7-3 and TRBJ1-1, the complete variable domain is GAGVSQTPSNKVTEKGKYVELRCDPISGHTALYWYRQSLGQGPEFLIYFQGTGAADDSGLPNDRFFAVRPEGSVSTLKIQRTERGDSAVYLCASSFRTGGRTEAFFGQGTRLTVV.

The chain joins TRBV9 to TRBJ2-2, with 8 bases lining up with TRBD2. Trimming at V came to 0 bases and at J to 8 bases, leaving 12 bases not matched to a gene. From germline, CDR1 is SGDLS and CDR2 YYNGEE. The CDR3 has 17 residues. The CDR3 DNA sequence: TGTGCCAGCAGCGTAGTAGGGACTAGTTTTTTCTCTGGGGAGCTGTTTTTT. Translated, it gives CASSVVGTSFFSGELFF.